The next 8 T cell receptor beta chains were all read from a single sample in a study of T cells expressing NK-cell markers. After re-calling the 5' RACE reads, TCRdb lists one entry per CDR3 protein, DNA absent. This repertoire includes about 370,000 distinct CDR3 sequences. The source material was blood T cells: a sorted CD56 or NKG2C T cell subset, CD4+ or CD8+ T cells, or bulk PBMC T cells (not recorded which). All receptors derive from a woman aged 45-59 years in good health.

The chain recombines TRBV10-3 with TRBJ2-1; lacking DNA, the TRBD2 call made by TCRdb goes unchecked. The CDR3 loop spans 12 amino acids. Per the germline V gene, CDR1 is ENHRY and CDR2 is SYGVKD. The CDR3 sequence: CAIREPSLEQFF.

This chain's CDR3 is CSVERLLANQETQYF. The chain uses TRBV29-1 and TRBJ2-5; TCRdb proposes TRBD2, but this gene call is untestable without DNA. In germline, CDR1 is SQVTM, CDR2 ANQGSEA. The CDR3 has 15 residues.

This chain joins TRBV6-5 and TRBJ2-3; the D call of TRBD1 rests on TCRdb alone, since no DNA is present to check it. The CDR3 totals 16 residues. The germline CDR1 and CDR2 sequences are MNHEY and SVGAGI. The chain's CDR3 is CASRSSGGAGADTQYF.

The chain is built from TRBV20-1 and TRBJ1-5. The CDR3 spans 14 residues. The germline gives CDR1 DFQATT, CDR2 SNEGSKA (reference sequence). CDR3 sequence reads: CSARLVVGNQPQHF.

The V gene is TRBV20-1, the J gene TRBJ2-3; there is no DNA to check the TCRdb D call of TRBD2. Germline V gene data show CDR1 as DFQATT and CDR2 as SNEGSKA (reference sequence). The CDR3 sequence is 16 residues long. CDR3 loop: CSASGGTHASTDTQYF.

V and J are TRBV4-1 and TRBJ2-7; TCRdb's D call, TRBD2, is unchecked because there is no DNA. CDR3 length: 15 residues. Germline-derived CDR1 and CDR2 are MGHRA and YSYEKL. CDR3: CASSQPTSGSWEQYF.

The chain recombines TRBV5-1 with TRBJ2-5. The CDR3 runs to 12 residues. CDR1 and CDR2 (germline): SGHRS, YFSETQ. CDR3 sequence reads: CASSIGLETQYF. Variable domain in full (rest from reference TRBV5-1 and TRBJ2-5): KAGVTQTPRYLIKTRGQQVTLSCSPISGHRSVSWYQQTPGQGLQFLFEYFSETQRNKGNFPGRFSGRQFSNSRSEMNVSTLELGDSALYLCASSIGLETQYFGPGTRLLVL.

The chain recombines TRBV12-3 or TRBV12-4 with TRBJ2-1; TCRdb proposes TRBD1, but this gene call is untestable without DNA. CDR3 length equals 14 residues. The CDR3 sequence: CASSITGSGNEQFF.